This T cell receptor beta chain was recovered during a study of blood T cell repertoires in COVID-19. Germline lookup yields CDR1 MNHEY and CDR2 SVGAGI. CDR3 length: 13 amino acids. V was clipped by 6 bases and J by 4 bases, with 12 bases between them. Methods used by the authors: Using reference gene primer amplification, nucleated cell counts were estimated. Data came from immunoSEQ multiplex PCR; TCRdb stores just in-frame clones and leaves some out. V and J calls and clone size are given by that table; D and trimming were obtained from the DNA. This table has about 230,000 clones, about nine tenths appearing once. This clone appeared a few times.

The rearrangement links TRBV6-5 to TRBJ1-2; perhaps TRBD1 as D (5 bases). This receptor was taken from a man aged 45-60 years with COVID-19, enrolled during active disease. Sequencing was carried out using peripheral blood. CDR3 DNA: TGTGCCAGCAGAAAGACAGAAACCTATGGCTACACCTTC. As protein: CASRKTETYGYTF.